These 8 T cell receptor beta chains share one sample of origin, sequenced in a study of control samples from healthy donors and cancer patients. TCRdb keeps only in-frame clones here, not all; method: immunoSEQ multiplex PCR. The data hold some 100,000 clones, with about 88% observed a single time. The specimen sequenced was blood. The receptors were gathered from a woman in her forties or fifties in good health.

Turning to this clone: One junction end does not reproduce the germline sequence, and a read error may be involved. J is TRBJ2-1 and V is TRBV6-1; TRBD1 might be the D (6 bases). CDR3 length: 16 residues. Germline CDR1 MNHNS, CDR2 SASEGT. The CDR3 loop reads CASREGSGVIYNEQFF. The CDR3 DNA reads as TGTGCCAGCAGGGAAGGGTCAGGGGTGATCTACAATGAGCAGTTCTTC.

This chain joins TRBV5-1 and TRBJ1-1; D not certain. V was pared by 4 bases and J by 0 bases, with 16 bases between. This CDR3 is built from 16 residues. Germline CDR1 SGHRS, CDR2 YFSETQ. The CDR3, as DNA: TGCGCCAGCAGCCCGGAACTGAATAGCATGAACACTGAAGCTTTCTTT. Protein: CASSPELNSMNTEAFF.

V gene TRBV4-1 combines with J gene TRBJ1-5; 10 bases agree with TRBD1. There are 16 residues in the CDR3. V gave up 1 base and J gave up 9 bases; unmatched junction bases: 9. From germline, CDR1 is MGHRA and CDR2 YSYEKL. Here the CDR3 DNA reads TGCGCCAGCAGCCAAGTTTGGGGACAGGGGACGGGGCCCCAGCATTTT. This encodes CASSQVWGQGTGPQHF.

The chain recombines TRBV27 with TRBJ2-1; a weak D match, TRBD2 (6 bases). The germline V gene encodes CDR1 MNHEY and CDR2 SMNVEV (reference sequence). V was shortened by 3 bases and J by 5 bases, with 17 bases between the two germline ends. The CDR3 extends over 16 amino acids. Here the CDR3 reads CASSLWGVLMDNEQFF. DNA for the CDR3: TGTGCCAGCAGTTTGTGGGGGGTGTTAATGGACAATGAGCAGTTCTTC.

The rearrangement uses TRBV5-8 and TRBJ1-2; D possibly corresponds to TRBD1 (5 bases). The CDR3 contains 14 residues. V lost 2 bases and J 3 bases, leaving 11 bases between the germline ends. The V gene's germline CDR1 is SGHTS and CDR2 YDEGEE. The CDR3 DNA reads as TGTGCCAGCAGCTTTGGGACGGACTACTATGGCTACACCTTC. Protein product: CASSFGTDYYGYTF.

The chain employs TRBV4-3 and TRBJ1-5, with 7 nucleotides matching TRBD1. There are 15 residues in the CDR3. CDR1 is LGHNA, CDR2 YSLEER, per germline. The J segment lost 7 bases and the V segment lost 0 bases, leaving 6 bases of the junction unmatched. DNA for the CDR3: TGCGCCAGCAGCCAAGACAGGGGGTATCGGCAGCCCCAGCATTTT. It encodes CASSQDRGYRQPQHF.

This chain's CDR3 is CAISAGTGFYEQYF. For the CDR3, the DNA is TGTGCCATCAGTGCAGGGACAGGGTTCTACGAGCAGTACTTC. The chain combines TRBV10-3 with TRBJ2-7, with 9 bases identical to TRBD1. The CDR3 spans 14 residues. The V segment lost 4 bases and the J segment 3 bases; nucleotides outside the gene matches: 4. From germline, CDR1 is ENHRY and CDR2 SYGVKD.

The chain recombines TRBV27 with TRBJ1-6; D is uncertain. The CDR3 sequence is 16 residues long. Germline V CDR1 and CDR2: MNHEY, SMNVEV (reference sequence). Trimming left V 2 bases short and J 10 bases short, with 18 bases between. CDR3 DNA: TGTGCCAGCAGTTTACGCCATGCGGGCGCAGGATCACCCCTCCACTTT. Encoded protein: CASSLRHAGAGSPLHF.